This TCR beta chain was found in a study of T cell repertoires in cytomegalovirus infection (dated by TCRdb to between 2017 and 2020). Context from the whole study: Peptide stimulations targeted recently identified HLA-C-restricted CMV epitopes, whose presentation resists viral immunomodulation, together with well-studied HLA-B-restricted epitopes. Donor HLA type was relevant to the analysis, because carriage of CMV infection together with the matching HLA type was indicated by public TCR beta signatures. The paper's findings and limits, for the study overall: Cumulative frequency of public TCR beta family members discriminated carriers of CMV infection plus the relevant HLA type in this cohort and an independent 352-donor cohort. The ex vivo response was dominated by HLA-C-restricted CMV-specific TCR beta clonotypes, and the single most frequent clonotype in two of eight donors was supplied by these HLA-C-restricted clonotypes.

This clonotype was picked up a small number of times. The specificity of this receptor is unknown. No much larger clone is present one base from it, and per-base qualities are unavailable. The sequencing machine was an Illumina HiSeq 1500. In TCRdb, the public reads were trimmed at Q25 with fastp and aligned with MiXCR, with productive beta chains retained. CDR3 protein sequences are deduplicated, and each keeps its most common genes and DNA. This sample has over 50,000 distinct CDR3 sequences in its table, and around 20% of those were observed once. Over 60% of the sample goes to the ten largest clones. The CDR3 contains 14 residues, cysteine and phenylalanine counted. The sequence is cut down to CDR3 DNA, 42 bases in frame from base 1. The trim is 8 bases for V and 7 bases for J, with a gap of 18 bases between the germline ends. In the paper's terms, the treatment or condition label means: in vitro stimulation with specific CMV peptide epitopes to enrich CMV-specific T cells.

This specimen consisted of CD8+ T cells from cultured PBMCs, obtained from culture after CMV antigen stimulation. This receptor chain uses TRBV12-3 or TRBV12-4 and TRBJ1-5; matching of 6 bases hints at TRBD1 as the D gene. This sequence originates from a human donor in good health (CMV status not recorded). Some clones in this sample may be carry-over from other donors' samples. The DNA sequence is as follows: TGTGCCAGCCGGGACTCAACAGGGATCCAGCCCCAGCATTTT. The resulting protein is CASRDSTGIQPQHF.